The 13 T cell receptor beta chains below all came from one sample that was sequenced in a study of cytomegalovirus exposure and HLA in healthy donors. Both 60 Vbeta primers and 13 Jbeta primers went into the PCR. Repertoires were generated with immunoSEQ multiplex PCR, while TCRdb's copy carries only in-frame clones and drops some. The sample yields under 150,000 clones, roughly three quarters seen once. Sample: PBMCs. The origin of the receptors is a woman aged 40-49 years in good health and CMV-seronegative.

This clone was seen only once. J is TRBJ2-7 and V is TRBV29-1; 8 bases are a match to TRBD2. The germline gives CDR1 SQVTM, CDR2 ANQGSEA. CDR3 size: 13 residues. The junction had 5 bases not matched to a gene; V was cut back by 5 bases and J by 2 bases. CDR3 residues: CSVQSGGTYEQYF. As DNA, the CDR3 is TGCAGCGTTCAGAGCGGGGGTACCTACGAGCAGTACTTC.

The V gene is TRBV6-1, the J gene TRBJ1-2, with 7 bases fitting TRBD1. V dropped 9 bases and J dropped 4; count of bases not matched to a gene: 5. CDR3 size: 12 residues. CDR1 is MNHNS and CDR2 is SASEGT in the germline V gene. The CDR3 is CASTGDGYGYTF. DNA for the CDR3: TGTGCCAGTACAGGGGATGGCTATGGCTACACCTTC.

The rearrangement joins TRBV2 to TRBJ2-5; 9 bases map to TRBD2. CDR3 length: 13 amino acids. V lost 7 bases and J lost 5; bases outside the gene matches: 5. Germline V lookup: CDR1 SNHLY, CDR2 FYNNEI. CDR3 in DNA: TGTGCCAGCATACGGCGGGAGGGTGAGACCCAGTACTTC. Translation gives CASIRREGETQYF.

CDR3 nucleotide sequence: TGTGCCAGCAGCTTAGTCGCCAGGGGGTGGTCTGGAAACACCATATATTTT. This codes for CASSLVARGWSGNTIYF. The chain couples TRBV7-2 to TRBJ1-3; 7 bases are a match to TRBD1. The CDR3 has 17 amino acids. Trimming removed 1 base from V and 1 base from J; junction bases left unmatched: 7. Germline assignment: CDR1 SGHTA and CDR2 FQGNSA.

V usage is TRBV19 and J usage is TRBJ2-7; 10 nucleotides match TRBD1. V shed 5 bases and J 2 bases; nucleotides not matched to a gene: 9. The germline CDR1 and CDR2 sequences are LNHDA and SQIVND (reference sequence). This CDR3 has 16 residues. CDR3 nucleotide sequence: TGTGCCAGTAGTTCTCCCCGGACAGGGGGTACCTACGAGCAGTACTTC. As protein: CASSSPRTGGTYEQYF.

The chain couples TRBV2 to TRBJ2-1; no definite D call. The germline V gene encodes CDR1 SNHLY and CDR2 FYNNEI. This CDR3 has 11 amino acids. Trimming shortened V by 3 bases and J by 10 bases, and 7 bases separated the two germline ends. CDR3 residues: CASSDVLEQFF. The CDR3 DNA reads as TGTGCCAGCAGTGACGTTCTCGAGCAGTTCTTC. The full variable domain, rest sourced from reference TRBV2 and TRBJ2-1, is EPEVTQTPSHQVTQMGQEVILRCVPISNHLYFYWYRQILGQKVEFLVSFYNNEISEKSEIFDDQFSVERPDGSNFTLKIRSTKLEDSAMYFCASSDVLEQFFGPGTRLTVL.

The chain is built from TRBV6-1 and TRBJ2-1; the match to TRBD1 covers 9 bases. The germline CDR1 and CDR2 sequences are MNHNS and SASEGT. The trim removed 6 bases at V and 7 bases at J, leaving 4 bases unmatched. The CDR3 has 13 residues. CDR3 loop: CASSLDRGNEQFF. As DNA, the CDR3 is TGTGCCAGCAGCCTCGACAGGGGGAATGAGCAGTTCTTC.

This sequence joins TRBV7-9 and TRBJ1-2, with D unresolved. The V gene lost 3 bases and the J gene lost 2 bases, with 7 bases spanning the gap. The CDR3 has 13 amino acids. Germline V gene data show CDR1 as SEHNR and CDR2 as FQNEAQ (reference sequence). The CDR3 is CASSLQINYGYTF. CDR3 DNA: TGTGCCAGCAGCTTGCAGATAAACTATGGCTACACCTTC.

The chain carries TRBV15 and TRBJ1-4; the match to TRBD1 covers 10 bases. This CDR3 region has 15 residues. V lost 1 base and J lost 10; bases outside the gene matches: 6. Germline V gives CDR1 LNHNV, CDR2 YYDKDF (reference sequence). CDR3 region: CATSRAGQGLLKLFF. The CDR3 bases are TGTGCCACCAGCAGAGCGGGACAGGGGTTATTAAAACTGTTTTTT. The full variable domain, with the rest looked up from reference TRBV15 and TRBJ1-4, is DAMVIQNPRYQVTQFGKPVTLSCSQTLNHNVMYWYQQKSSQAPKLLFHYYDKDFNNEADTPDNFQSRRPNTSFCFLDIRSPGLGDTAMYLCATSRAGQGLLKLFFGSGTQLSVL.

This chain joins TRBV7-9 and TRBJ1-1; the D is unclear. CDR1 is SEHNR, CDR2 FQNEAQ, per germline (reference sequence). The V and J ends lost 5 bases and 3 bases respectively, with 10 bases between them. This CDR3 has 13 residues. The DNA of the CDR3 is TGTGCCAGCAGCAATGGGAGGTACACTGAAGCTTTCTTT. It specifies CASSNGRYTEAFF.

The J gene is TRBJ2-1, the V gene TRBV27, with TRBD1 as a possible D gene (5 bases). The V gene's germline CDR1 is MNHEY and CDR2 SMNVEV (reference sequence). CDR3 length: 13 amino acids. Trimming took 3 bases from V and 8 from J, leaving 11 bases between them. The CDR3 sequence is CASSLAGLDEQFF. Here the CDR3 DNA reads TGTGCCAGCAGTTTGGCAGGGCTGGATGAGCAGTTCTTC.

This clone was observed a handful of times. The CDR3 spells CASTRPSAGNYGYTF. Here the CDR3 DNA reads TGTGCCAGCACCCGACCTTCGGCAGGGAATTATGGCTACACCTTC. The chain joins TRBV7-8 to TRBJ1-2; D is possibly TRBD1 (5 bases). The CDR3 consists of 15 residues. Germline CDR1 SGHVS, CDR2 FQNEAQ. Trimming shortened V by 7 bases and J by 5 bases, and 20 bases separated the two germline ends.

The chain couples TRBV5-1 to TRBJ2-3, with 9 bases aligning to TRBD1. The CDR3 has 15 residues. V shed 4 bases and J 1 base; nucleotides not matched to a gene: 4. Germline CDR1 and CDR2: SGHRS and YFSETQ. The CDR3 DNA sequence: TGCGCCAGCAGCACTTGGACAGGGGGCACAGATACGCAGTATTTT. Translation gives CASSTWTGGTDTQYF. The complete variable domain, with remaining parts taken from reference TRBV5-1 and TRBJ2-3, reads KAGVTQTPRYLIKTRGQQVTLSCSPISGHRSVSWYQQTPGQGLQFLFEYFSETQRNKGNFPGRFSGRQFSNSRSEMNVSTLELGDSALYLCASSTWTGGTDTQYFGPGTRLTVL.